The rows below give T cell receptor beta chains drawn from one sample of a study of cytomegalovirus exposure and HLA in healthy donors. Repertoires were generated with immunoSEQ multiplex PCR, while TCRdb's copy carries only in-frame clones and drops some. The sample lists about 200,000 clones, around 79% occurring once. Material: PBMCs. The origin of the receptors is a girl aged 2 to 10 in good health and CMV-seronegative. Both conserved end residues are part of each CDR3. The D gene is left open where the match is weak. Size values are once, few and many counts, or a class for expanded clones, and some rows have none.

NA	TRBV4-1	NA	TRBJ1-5	CASSPPGPNQPQHF	TGCGCCAGCAGCCCCCCAGGCCCGAATCAGCCCCAGCATTTT
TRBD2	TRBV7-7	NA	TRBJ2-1	CASSLAPGTSGRAANEQFF	TGTGCCAGCAGCTTAGCCCCCGGGACTAGCGGGAGGGCCGCTAATGAGCAGTTCTTC
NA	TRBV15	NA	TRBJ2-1	CATSRVGWSEVDEQFF	TGTGCCACCAGCAGAGTTGGATGGAGTGAGGTGGATGAGCAGTTCTTC
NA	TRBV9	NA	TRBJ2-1	CASSRTGGAHEQFF	TGTGCCAGCAGCCGAACGGGTGGCGCGCATGAGCAGTTCTTC
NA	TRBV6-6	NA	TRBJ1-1	CASARGESTEAFF	TGTGCCAGCGCACGGGGGGAGTCCACTGAAGCTTTCTTT
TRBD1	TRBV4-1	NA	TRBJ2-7	CASRAAGQATYEQYF	TGCGCCAGCCGGGCGGCGGGACAGGCGACCTACGAGCAGTACTTC
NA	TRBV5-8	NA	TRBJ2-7	CASTRRRDLRSYEQYF	TGTGCCAGCACCAGACGGAGGGACCTAAGATCCTACGAGCAGTACTTC
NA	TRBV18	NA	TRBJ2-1	CASSPGTISDNEQFF	TGTGCCAGCTCACCCGGGACAATCTCCGACAATGAGCAGTTCTTC
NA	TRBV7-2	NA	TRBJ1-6	CASSPIGGASPLHF	TGTGCCAGCAGCCCTATTGGGGGGGCCTCACCCCTCCACTTT
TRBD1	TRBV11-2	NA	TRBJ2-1	CASSSPYRGYNEQFF	TGTGCCAGCAGTTCCCCGTACAGGGGCTACAATGAGCAGTTCTTC
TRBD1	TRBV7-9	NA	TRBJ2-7	CASSLTGGTYEQYF	TGTGCCAGCAGCTTGACAGGGGGAACCTACGAGCAGTACTTC
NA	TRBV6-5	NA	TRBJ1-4	CASSATGMGEKLFF	TGTGCCAGCAGCGCTACAGGAATGGGTGAAAAACTGTTTTTT
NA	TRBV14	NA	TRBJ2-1	CASSQRRYQTGTTNNEQFF	TGTGCCAGCAGCCAAAGAAGGTACCAAACCGGGACAACAAACAATGAGCAGTTCTTC
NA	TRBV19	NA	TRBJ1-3	CASSREGLIGNTIYF	TGTGCCAGTAGTAGGGAGGGTTTAATTGGAAACACCATATATTTT
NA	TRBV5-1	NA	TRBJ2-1	CASRRSPVGGGGDEQFF	TGCGCCAGCAGGCGCTCCCCCGTGGGTGGAGGGGGCGATGAGCAGTTCTTC
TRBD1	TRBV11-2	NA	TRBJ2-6	CASIWTGAGANVLTF	TGTGCCAGCATTTGGACAGGGGCTGGGGCCAACGTCCTGACTTTC
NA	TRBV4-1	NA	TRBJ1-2	CASSPEFIYGYTF	TGCGCCAGCAGCCCGGAGTTTATCTATGGCTACACCTTC
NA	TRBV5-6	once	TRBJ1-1	CASSLGPGVPREAFF	TGTGCCAGCAGCTTGGGGCCGGGGGTGCCGCGGGAAGCTTTCTTT
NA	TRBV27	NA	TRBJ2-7	CASSPALSSYEQYF	TGTGCCAGCAGTCCCGCCCTTAGCTCCTACGAGCAGTACTTC
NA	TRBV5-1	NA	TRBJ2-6	CASSPPSSGANVLTF	TGCGCCAGCAGCCCCCCCTCCTCTGGGGCCAACGTCCTGACTTTC
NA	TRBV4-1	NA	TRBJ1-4	CASSSDRITNEKLFF	TGCGCCAGCAGCTCAGACAGGATAACTAATGAAAAACTGTTTTTT
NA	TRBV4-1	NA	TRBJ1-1	CASSQTGIGNTEAFF	TGCGCCAGCAGCCAAACAGGGATTGGAAACACTGAAGCTTTCTTT
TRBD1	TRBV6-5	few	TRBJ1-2	CASSAGTGGDYGYTF	TGTGCCAGCAGTGCCGGGACAGGGGGTGACTATGGCTACACCTTC
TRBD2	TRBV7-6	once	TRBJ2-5	CASSKAGGLGGETQYF	TGTGCCAGCAGCAAAGCGGGTGGACTAGGCGGGGAGACCCAGTACTTC
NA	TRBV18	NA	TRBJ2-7	CASSPPQGLEQYF	TGTGCCAGCTCACCACCTCAGGGTCTCGAGCAGTACTTC
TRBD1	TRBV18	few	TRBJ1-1	CASSLRQGEAFF	TGTGCCAGCTCACTTCGACAGGGTGAAGCTTTCTTT
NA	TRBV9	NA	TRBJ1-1	CASNSGGLDQAFF	TGTGCCAGCAACAGTGGAGGGCTCGATCAAGCTTTCTTT
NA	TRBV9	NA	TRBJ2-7	CASSGRGGPYEQYF	TGTGCCAGCAGCGGGAGGGGGGGGCCCTACGAGCAGTACTTC
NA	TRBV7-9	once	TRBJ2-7	CASSTEEGGGEQYF	TGTGCCAGCAGCACGGAGGAGGGAGGAGGCGAGCAGTACTTC
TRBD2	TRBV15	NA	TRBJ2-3	CATSRAPGGLTDTQYF	TGTGCCACCAGCAGAGCACCGGGGGGACTCACAGATACGCAGTATTTT
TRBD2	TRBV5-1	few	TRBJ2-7	CASSLSGDYYEQYF	TGCGCCAGCAGCTTGTCGGGGGACTACTACGAGCAGTACTTC
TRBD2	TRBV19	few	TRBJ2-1	CASGLAGGNEQFF	TGTGCCAGCGGACTAGCGGGGGGCAATGAGCAGTTCTTC
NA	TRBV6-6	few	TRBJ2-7	CASSYSRGTTPYEQYF	TGTGCCAGCAGTTACTCGAGGGGGACGACCCCTTACGAGCAGTACTTC
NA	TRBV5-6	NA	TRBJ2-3	CASSPDPALGGDTQYF	TGTGCCAGCAGCCCCGACCCAGCTCTAGGAGGGGATACGCAGTATTTT
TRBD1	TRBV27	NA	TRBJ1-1	CASSSGTGQGAPRAFF	TGTGCCAGCAGTTCGGGAACGGGACAGGGGGCGCCGAGAGCTTTCTTT
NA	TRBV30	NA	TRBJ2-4	CAWRQTGPKGNIQYF	TGTGCCTGGAGACAGACCGGGCCCAAGGGGAACATTCAGTACTTC
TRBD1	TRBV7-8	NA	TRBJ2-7	CASAPGTGTYEQYF	TGTGCCAGCGCTCCCGGGACAGGAACCTACGAGCAGTACTTC
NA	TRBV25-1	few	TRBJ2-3	CASSWGDTDTQYF	TGTGCCAGCAGTTGGGGGGACACAGATACGCAGTATTTT
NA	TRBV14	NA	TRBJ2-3	CASSQDLGPDTQYF	TGTGCCAGCAGCCAAGATCTGGGGCCAGATACGCAGTATTTT
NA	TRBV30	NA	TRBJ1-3	CASFGGFSGNTIYF	TGTGCCTCCTTCGGCGGATTCTCTGGAAACACCATATATTTT
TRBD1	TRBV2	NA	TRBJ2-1	CASSDPVYRDRGPNEQFF	TGTGCCAGCAGTGACCCCGTTTACCGGGACAGGGGGCCCAATGAGCAGTTCTTC
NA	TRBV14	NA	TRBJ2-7	CASSHRYEQYF	TGTGCCAGCAGCCACCGCTACGAGCAGTACTTC
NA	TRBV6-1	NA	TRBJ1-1	CASSEYSDTEAFF	TGTGCCAGCAGTGAATATTCGGACACTGAAGCTTTCTTT
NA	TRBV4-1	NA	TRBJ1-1	CASSQDLAGSGTEAFF	TGCGCCAGCAGCCAAGATCTGGCAGGGTCGGGCACTGAAGCTTTCTTT
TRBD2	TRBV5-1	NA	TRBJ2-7	CASSLAPSGAYEQYF	TGCGCCAGCAGCTTGGCGCCTAGCGGGGCGTACGAGCAGTACTTC
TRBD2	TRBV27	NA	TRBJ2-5	CASSLSGNRLALQETQYF	TGTGCCAGCAGTTTATCCGGAAATCGACTAGCCCTCCAAGAGACCCAGTACTTC
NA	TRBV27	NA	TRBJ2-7	CASSPSGLQYEQYF	TGTGCCAGCAGTCCCTCGGGTCTTCAATACGAGCAGTACTTC
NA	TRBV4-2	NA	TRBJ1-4	CASSQEGQGDEKLFF	TGTGCCAGCAGCCAAGAAGGGCAGGGTGACGAAAAACTGTTTTTT
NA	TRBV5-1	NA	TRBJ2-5	CASSLDNRATETQYF	TGCGCCAGCAGCTTGGACAACAGGGCCACAGAGACCCAGTACTTC
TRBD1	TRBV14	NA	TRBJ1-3	CASSQVRGPGNTIYF	TGTGCCAGCAGCCAAGTCAGGGGGCCGGGAAACACCATATATTTT
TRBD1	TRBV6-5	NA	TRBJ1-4	CASSPRGYEKLFF	TGTGCCAGCAGCCCCAGGGGGTATGAAAAACTGTTTTTT
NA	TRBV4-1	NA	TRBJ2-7	CASSQDRSGYGSYEQYF	TGCGCCAGCAGCCAAGATCGATCGGGGTACGGGTCCTACGAGCAGTACTTC
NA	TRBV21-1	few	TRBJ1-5	CASSKDNFCGRNFNQPQHF	TGTGCCAGCAGCAAAGATAATTTTTGCGGGAGAAACTTTAATCAGCCCCAGCATTTT